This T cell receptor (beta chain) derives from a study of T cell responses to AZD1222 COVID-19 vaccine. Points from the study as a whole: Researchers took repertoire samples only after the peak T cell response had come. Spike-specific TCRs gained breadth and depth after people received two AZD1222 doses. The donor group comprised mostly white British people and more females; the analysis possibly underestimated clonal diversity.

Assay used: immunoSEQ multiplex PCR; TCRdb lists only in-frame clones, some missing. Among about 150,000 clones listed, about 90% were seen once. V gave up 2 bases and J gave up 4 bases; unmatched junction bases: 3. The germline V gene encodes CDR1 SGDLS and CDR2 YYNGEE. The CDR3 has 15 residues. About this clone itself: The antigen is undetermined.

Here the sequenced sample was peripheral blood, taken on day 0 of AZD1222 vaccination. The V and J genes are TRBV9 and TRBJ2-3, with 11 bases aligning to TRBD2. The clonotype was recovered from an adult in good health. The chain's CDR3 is CASSVTSGSSDTQYF. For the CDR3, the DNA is TGTGCCAGCAGCGTCACTAGCGGGAGCTCAGATACGCAGTATTTT. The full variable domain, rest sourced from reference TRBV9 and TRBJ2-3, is DSGVTQTPKHLITATGQRVTLRCSPRSGDLSVYWYQQSLDQGLQFLIQYYNGEERAKGNILERFSAQQFPDLHSELNLSSLELGDSALYFCASSVTSGSSDTQYFGPGTRLTVL.